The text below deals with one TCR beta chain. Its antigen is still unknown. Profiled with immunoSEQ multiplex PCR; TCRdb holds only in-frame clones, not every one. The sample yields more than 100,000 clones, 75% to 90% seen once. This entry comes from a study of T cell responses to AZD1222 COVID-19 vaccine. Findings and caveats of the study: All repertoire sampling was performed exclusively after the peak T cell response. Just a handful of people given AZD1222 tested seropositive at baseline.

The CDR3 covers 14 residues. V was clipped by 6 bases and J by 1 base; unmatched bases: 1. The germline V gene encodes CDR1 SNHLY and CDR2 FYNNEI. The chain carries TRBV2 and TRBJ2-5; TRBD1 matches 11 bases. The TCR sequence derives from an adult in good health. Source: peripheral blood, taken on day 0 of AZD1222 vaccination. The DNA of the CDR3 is TGTGCCAGCAGGGGGACAGGGGGCCAAGAGACCCAGTACTTC. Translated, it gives CASRGTGGQETQYF.